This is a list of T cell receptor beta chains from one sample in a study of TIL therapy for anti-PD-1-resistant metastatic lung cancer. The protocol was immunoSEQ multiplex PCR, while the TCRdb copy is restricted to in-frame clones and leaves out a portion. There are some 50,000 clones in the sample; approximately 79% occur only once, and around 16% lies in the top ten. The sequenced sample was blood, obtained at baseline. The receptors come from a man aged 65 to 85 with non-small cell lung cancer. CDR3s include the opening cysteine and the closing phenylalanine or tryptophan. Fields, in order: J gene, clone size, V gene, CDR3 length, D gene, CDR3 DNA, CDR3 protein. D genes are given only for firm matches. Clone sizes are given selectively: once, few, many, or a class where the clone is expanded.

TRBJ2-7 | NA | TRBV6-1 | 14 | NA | TGTGCCAGCAGTGTTGGGGACAATTCCTACGAGCAGTACTTC | CASSVGDNSYEQYF
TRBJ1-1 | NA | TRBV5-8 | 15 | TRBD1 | TGTGCCAGCAGCTACCCGGGACAGATGAACACTGAAGCTTTCTTT | CASSYPGQMNTEAFF
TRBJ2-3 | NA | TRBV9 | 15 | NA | TGTGCCAGCAGCGTAGAGGAGGGAAGGGCAGATACGCAGTATTTT | CASSVEEGRADTQYF
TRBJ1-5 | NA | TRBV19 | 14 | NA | TGTGCCAGTAGTATTGCAGGGGCGAATCAGCCCCAGCATTTT | CASSIAGANQPQHF
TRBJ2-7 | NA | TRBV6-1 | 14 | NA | TGTGCCAGCACTAAGGGCGGAGAAAGTTACGAGCAGTACTTC | CASTKGGESYEQYF
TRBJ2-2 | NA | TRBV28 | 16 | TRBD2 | TGTGCCAGCAGCCCAGCGGGAGGGCAGAACACCGGGGAGCTGTTTTTT | CASSPAGGQNTGELFF
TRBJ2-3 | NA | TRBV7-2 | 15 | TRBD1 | TGTGCCAGCAGCACCGGACAGGGAAGCACAGATACGCAGTATTTT | CASSTGQGSTDTQYF
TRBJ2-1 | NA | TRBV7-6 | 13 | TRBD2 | TGTGCCAGCAGCTGGAGCGGGAGCGATGAGCAGTTCTTC | CASSWSGSDEQFF
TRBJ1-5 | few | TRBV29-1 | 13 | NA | TGCAGCGTTGATGGTGGACCTAATCAGCCCCAGCATTTT | CSVDGGPNQPQHF
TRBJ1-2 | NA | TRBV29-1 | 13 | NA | TGCAGCGTTTCCGACAGTCTCTCCTATGGCTACACCTTC | CSVSDSLSYGYTF
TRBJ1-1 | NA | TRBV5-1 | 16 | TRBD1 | TGCGCCAGCAGCTATCAGGACAGGGGGCGAAACACTGAAGCTTTCTTT | CASSYQDRGRNTEAFF
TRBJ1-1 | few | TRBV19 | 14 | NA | TGTGCCAGTACGGGGGGACGTCGTCACACTGAAGCTTTCTTT | CASTGGRRHTEAFF
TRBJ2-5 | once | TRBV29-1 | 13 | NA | TGCAGCGTTGTTGGAGGAGGGGGTGAGACCCAGTACTTC | CSVVGGGGETQYF
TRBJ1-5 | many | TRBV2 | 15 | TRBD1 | TGTGCCAGCAGTGTTAGGGTGACAGGGTATCAGCCCCAGCATTTT | CASSVRVTGYQPQHF
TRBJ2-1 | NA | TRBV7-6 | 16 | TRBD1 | TGTGCCAGCAGCTTAGCGGGGGACAGGGTCTACAATGAGCAGTTCTTC | CASSLAGDRVYNEQFF
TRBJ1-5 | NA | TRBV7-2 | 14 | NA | TGTGCCAGCAGCTTAACCCCGGGCAATCAGCCCCAGCATTTT | CASSLTPGNQPQHF
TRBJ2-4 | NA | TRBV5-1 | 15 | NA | TGCGCCAGCAGCTTGGCGGGGTCGGAGAAGGTCATTCAGTACTTC | CASSLAGSEKVIQYF
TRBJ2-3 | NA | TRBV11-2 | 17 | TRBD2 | TGTGCCAGCTCTAACCGATTTGGTCGGCGGGAGGCCCCCCCCCAGTATTTT | CASSNRFGRREAPPQYF
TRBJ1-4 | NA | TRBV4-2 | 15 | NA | TGTGCCAGCAGCCAAGATCTTTTTCTGAATGAAAAACTGTTTTTT | CASSQDLFLNEKLFF
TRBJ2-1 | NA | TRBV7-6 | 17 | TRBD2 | TGTGCCAGCAGCTTAGGACCGACTAGCGGGATACAAAATGAGCAGTTCTTC | CASSLGPTSGIQNEQFF
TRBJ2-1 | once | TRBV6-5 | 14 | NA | TGTGCCAGCAGTTATAAGGGTCCCTACAATGAGCAGTTCTTC | CASSYKGPYNEQFF
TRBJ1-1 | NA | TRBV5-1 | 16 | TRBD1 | TGCGCCAGCAGCCGAGGACAGGGGGGAGTTAGAACTGAAGCTTTCTTT | CASSRGQGGVRTEAFF
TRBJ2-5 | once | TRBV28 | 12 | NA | TGTGCCAGCAGTTTGGTCCAAGAGACCCAGTACTTC | CASSLVQETQYF
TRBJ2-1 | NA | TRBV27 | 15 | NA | TGTGCCAGCAGTTTAGGAGGGACAGCAATCAATGAGCAGTTCTTC | CASSLGGTAINEQFF
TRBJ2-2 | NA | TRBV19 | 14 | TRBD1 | TGTGCCAGTATAGGGACAGGGAGGACCGGGGAGCTGTTTTTT | CASIGTGRTGELFF
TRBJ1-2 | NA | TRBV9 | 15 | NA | TGTGCCAGCAGCCCCCATGAAGCCCCTAACTATGGCTACACCTTC | CASSPHEAPNYGYTF
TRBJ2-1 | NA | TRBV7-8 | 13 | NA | TGTGCCAGCAGCTTAGACGGGCAGGCGGCTAAGTTCTTC | CASSLDGQAAKFF
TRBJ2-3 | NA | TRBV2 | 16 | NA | TGTGCCAGCAGTGAGTGGGACCGGGTGGCAATGGATACGCAGTATTTT | CASSEWDRVAMDTQYF
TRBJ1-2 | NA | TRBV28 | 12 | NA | TGTGCCAGCAGTTCTCAGGTGGGCCGCTACACCTTC | CASSSQVGRYTF
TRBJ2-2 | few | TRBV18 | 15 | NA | TGTGCCAGCTCGCCTTGGTTAGCGGCCACCGGGGAGCTGTTTTTT | CASSPWLAATGELFF
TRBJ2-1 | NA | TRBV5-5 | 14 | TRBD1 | TGTGCCAGCAGCCAGGACAGGATATACAATGAGCAGTTCTTC | CASSQDRIYNEQFF
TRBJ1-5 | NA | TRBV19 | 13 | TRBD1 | TGTGCCAGTAGTACAGGGGGGTCGAAGCCCCAGCATTTT | CASSTGGSKPQHF
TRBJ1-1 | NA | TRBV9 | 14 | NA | TGTGCCAGCAGCGTAGACAGCATAGGCACTGAAGCTTTCTTT | CASSVDSIGTEAFF
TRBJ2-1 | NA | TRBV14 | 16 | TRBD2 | TGTGCCAGCAGCCAATGGCCGGGAGGCCCTTACAATGAGCAGTTCTTC | CASSQWPGGPYNEQFF
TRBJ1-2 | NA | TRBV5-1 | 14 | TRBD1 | TGCGCCAGCACCCGGGACAGGGGGAATAATGGCTACACCTTC | CASTRDRGNNGYTF
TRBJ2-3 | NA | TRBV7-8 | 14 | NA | TGTGCCAGCAGCTTAGTTAGTAGCACAGATACGCAGTATTTT | CASSLVSSTDTQYF
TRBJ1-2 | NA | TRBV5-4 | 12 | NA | TGTGCCAGCAGCTGGAATGGGGCAGAATATTTCTTC | CASSWNGAEYFF
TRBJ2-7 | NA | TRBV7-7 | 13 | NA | TGTGCTAGCAGCCAGGACGGAGGGTACGAGCAGTACTTC | CASSQDGGYEQYF
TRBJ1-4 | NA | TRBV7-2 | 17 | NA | TGTGCCAGCAGCTCACAATACCAGACAGGCCCTAATGAAAAACTGTTTTTT | CASSSQYQTGPNEKLFF
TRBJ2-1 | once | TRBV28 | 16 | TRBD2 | TGTGCCAGCAGTTTAACTAGCGGGAGACGCTACAATGAGCAGTTCTTC | CASSLTSGRRYNEQFF
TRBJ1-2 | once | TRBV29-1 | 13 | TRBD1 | TGCAGCGCTCCGGGACAGGGGGCGGATGGCTACACCTTC | CSAPGQGADGYTF
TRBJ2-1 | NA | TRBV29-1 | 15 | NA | TGCAGCGCCGAACGGGCGGTAAGGCCCTACAATGAGCAGTTCTTC | CSAERAVRPYNEQFF
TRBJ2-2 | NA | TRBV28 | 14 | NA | TGTGCCAGCAGTTCCAGGGGATGGACCGGGGAGCTGTTTTTT | CASSSRGWTGELFF
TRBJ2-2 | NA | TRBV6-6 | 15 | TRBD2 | TGTGCCAGCATTGTCGCGCGGGAGGTGGCCGGGGAGCTGTTTTTT | CASIVAREVAGELFF
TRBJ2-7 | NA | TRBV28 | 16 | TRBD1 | TGTGCCAGCAGTAGGGGCCCAGGGGGCGCGACCTACGAGCAGTACTTC | CASSRGPGGATYEQYF
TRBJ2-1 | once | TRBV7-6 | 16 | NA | TGTGCCAGCAGCTTAGTAGTAAGCGGCTCCTACAATGAGCAGTTCTTC | CASSLVVSGSYNEQFF
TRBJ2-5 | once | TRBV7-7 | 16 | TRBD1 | TGTGCCAGCAGCCCCACAGGGGCACGAGTTCAAGAGACCCAGTACTTC | CASSPTGARVQETQYF
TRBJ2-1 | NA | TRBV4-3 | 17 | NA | TGCGCCAGCAGCCAAGAGTCTGGCAACCCCTCCTACAATGAGCAGTTCTTC | CASSQESGNPSYNEQFF
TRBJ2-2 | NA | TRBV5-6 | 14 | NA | TGTGCCAGCAGCAAGGACTACCAAACCGGGGAGCTGTTTTTT | CASSKDYQTGELFF
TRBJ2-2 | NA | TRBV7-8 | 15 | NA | TGTGCCAGCAGCTTAGATTCCCCTGCCTCCGGGGAGCTGTTTTTT | CASSLDSPASGELFF